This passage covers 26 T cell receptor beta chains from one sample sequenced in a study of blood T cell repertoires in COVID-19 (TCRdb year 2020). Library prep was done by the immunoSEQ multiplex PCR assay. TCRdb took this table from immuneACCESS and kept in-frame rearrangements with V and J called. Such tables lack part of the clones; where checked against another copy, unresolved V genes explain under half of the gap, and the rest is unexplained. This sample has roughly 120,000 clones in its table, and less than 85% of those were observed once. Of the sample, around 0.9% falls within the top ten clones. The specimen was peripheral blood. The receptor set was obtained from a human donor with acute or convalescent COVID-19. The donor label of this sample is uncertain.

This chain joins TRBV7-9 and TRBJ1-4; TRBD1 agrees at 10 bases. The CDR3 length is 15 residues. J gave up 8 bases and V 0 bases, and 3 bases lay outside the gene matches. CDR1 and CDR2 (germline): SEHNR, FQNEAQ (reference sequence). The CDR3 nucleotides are TGTGCCAGCAGCTTAGCCGGGACAGGGGACGAAAAACTGTTTTTT. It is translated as CASSLAGTGDEKLFF.

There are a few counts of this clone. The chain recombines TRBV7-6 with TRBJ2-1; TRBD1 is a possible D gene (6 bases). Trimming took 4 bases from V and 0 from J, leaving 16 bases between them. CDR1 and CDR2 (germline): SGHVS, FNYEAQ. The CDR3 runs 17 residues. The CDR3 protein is CASSSQHQGGSYNEQFF. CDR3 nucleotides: TGTGCCAGCAGCTCGCAACACCAAGGGGGCTCCTACAATGAGCAGTTCTTC.

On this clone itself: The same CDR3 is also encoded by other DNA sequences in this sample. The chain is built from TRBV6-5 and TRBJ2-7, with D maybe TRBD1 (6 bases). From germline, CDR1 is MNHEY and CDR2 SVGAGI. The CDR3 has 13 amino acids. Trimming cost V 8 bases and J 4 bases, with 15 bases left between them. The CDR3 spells CASGTYATYEQYF. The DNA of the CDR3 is TGTGCCAGCGGGACATACGCAACTTACGAGCAGTACTTC.

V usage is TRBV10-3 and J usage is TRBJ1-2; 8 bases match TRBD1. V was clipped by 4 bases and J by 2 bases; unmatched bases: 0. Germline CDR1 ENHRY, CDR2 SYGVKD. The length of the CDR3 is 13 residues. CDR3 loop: CAISGDRNYGYTF. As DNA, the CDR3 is TGTGCCATCAGTGGGGACAGGAACTATGGCTACACCTTC.

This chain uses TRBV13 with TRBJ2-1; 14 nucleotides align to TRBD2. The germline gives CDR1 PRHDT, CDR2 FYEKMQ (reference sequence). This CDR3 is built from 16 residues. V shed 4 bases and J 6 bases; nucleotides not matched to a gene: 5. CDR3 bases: TGTGCCAGCAGCTCGACTAGCGGGGGGGCCGCCAATGAGCAGTTCTTC. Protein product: CASSSTSGGAANEQFF.

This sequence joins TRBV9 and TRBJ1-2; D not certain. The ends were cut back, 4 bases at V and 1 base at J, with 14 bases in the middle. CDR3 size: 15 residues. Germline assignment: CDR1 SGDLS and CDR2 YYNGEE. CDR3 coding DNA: TGTGCCAGCAGCCCCCGGTTTGAGGGTAACTATGGCTACACCTTC. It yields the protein CASSPRFEGNYGYTF.

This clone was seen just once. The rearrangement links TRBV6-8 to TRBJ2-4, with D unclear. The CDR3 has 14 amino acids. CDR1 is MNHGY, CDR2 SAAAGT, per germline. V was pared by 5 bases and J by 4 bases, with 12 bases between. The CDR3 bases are TGTGCCAGCAGTCAAGACAAGTCGAAAAACATTCAGTACTTC. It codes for CASSQDKSKNIQYF.

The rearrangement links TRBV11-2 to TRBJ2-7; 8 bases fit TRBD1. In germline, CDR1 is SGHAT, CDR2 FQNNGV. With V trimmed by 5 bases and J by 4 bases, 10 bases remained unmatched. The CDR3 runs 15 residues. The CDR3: CASSPSTGAEYEQYF. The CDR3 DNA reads TGTGCCAGCAGCCCATCGACAGGGGCCGAGTACGAGCAGTACTTC. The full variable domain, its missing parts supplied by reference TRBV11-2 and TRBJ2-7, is EAGVAQSPRYKIIEKRQSVAFWCNPISGHATLYWYQQILGQGPKLLIQFQNNGVVDDSQLPKDRFSAERLKGVDSTLKIQPAKLEDSAVYLCASSPSTGAEYEQYFGPGTRLTVT.

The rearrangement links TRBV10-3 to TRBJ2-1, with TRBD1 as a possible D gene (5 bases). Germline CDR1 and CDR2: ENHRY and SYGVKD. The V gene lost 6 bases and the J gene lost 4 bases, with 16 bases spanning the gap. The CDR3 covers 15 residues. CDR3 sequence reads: CAISPTIQEYNEQFF. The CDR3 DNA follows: TGTGCCATCAGCCCTACCATACAGGAATACAATGAGCAGTTCTTC.

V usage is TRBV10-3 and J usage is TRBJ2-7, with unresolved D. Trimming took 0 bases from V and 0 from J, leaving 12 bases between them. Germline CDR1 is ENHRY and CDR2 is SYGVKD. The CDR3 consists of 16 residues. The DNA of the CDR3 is TGTGCCATCAGTGAGTCTGGCCCAACATACTCCTACGAGCAGTACTTC. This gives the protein CAISESGPTYSYEQYF.

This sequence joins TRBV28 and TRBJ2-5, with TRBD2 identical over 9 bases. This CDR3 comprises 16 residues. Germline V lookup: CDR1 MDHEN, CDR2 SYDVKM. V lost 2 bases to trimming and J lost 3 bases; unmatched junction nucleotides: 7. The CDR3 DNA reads TGTGCCAGCAGTTTACGGCTAGCGGGGAGGGAAGAGACCCAGTACTTC. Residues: CASSLRLAGREETQYF.

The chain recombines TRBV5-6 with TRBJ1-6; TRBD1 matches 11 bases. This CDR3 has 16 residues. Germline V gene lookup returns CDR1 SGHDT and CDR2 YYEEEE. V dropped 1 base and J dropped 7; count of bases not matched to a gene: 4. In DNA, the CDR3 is TGTGCCAGCAGCTTGTATTGGGACAGGGGGAATTCACCCCTCCACTTT. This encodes CASSLYWDRGNSPLHF.

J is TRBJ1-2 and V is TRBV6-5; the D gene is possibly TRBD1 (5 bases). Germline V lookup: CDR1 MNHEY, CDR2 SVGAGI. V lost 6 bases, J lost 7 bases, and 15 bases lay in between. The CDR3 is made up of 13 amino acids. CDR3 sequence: CASRTGLQGGYTF. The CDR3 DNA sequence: TGTGCCAGCAGGACCGGCCTTCAGGGTGGCTACACCTTC.

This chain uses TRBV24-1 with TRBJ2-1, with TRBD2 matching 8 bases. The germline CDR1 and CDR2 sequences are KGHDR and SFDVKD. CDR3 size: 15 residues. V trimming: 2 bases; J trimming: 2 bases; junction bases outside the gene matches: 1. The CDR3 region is CATSDSGGPYNEQFF. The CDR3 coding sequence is TGTGCCACCAGTGATTCGGGAGGGCCCTACAATGAGCAGTTCTTC.

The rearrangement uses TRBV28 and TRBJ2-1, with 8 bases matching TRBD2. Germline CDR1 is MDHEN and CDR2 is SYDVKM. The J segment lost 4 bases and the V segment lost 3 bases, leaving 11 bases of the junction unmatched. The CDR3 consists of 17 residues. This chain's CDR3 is CASSFVVAGIIYNEQFF. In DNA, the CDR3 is TGTGCCAGCAGTTTCGTAGTAGCGGGGATTATTTACAATGAGCAGTTCTTC.

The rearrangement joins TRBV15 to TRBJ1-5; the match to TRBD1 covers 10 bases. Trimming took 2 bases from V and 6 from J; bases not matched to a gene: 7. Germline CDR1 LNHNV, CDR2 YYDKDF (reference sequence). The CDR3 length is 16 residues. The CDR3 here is CATSRRDRGRPQPQHF. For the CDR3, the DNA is TGTGCCACCAGCAGAAGAGACAGGGGGCGCCCTCAGCCCCAGCATTTT.

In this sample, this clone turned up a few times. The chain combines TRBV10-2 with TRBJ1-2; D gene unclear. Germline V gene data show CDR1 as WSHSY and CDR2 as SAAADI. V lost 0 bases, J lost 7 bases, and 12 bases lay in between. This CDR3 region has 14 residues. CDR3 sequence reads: CASSESLWGGGYTF. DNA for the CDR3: TGCGCCAGCAGTGAGTCGCTTTGGGGAGGTGGCTACACCTTC.

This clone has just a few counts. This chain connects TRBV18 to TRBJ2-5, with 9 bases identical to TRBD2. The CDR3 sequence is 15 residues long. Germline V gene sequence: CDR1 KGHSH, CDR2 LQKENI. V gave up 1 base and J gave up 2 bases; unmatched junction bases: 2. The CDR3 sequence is CASSPRLAEQETQYF. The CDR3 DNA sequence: TGTGCCAGCTCACCACGACTAGCGGAGCAAGAGACCCAGTACTTC. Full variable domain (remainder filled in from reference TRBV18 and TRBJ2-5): NAGVMQNPRHLVRRRGQEARLRCSPMKGHSHVYWYRQLPEEGLKFMVYLQKENIIDESGMPKERFSAEFPKEGPSILRIQQVVRGDSAAYFCASSPRLAEQETQYFGPGTRLLVL.

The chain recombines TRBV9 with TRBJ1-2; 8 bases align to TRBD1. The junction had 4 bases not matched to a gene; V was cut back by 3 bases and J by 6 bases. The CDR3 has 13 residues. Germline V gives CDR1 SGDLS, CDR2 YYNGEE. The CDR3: CASSGYRGNGYTF. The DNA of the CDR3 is TGTGCCAGCAGCGGCTACAGGGGGAATGGCTACACCTTC.

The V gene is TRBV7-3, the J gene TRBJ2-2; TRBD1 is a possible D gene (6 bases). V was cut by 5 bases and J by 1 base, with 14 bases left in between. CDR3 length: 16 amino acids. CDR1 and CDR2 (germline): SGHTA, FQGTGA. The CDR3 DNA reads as TGTGCCAGCAGCCCCTCCGGGACATTGAACACCGGGGAGCTGTTTTTT. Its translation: CASSPSGTLNTGELFF.

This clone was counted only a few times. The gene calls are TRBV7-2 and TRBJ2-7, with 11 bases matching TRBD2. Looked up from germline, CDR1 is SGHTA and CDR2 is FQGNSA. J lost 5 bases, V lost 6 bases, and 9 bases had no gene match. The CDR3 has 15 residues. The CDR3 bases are TGTGCCAGCAGGGGGGACCCTAGCGGGGGGCACGAGCAGTACTTC. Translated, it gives CASRGDPSGGHEQYF. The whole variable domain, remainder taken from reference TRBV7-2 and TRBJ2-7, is GAGVSQSPSNKVTEKGKDVELRCDPISGHTALYWYRQSLGQGLEFLIYFQGNSAPDKSGLPSDRFSAERTGGSVSTLTIQRTQQEDSAVYLCASRGDPSGGHEQYFGPGTRLTVT.

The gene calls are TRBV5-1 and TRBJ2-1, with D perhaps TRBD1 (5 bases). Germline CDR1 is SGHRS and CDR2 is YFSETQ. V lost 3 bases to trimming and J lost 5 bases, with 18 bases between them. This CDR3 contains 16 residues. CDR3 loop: CASSSRGANLDNEQFF. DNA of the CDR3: TGCGCCAGCAGCTCCCGTGGGGCAAACTTGGACAATGAGCAGTTCTTC.

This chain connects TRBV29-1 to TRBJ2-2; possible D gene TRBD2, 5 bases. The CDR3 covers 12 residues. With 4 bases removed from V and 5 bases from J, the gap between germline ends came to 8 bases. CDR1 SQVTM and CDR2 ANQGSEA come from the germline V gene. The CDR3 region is CSVAPGTGELFF. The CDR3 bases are TGCAGCGTTGCACCGGGGACCGGGGAGCTGTTTTTT.

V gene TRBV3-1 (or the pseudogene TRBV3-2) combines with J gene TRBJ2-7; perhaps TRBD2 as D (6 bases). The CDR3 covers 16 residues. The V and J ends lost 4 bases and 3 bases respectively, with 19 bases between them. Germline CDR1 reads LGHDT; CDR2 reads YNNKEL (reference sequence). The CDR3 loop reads CASSPRAAGRDYEQYF. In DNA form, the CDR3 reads TGTGCCAGCAGCCCCAGGGCGGCGGGGCGCGACTACGAGCAGTACTTC.

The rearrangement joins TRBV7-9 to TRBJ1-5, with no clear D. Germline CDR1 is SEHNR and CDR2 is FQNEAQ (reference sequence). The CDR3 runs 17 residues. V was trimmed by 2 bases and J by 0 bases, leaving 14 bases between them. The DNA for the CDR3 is TGTGCCAGCAGCTTACCAGGCGGGTCTTATAGCAATCAGCCCCAGCATTTT. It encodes CASSLPGGSYSNQPQHF. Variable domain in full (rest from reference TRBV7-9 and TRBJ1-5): DTGVSQNPRHKITKRGQNVTFRCDPISEHNRLYWYRQTLGQGPEFLTYFQNEAQLEKSRLLSDRFSAERPKGSFSTLEIQRTEQGDSAMYLCASSLPGGSYSNQPQHFGDGTRLSIL.

CDR3 nucleotide sequence: TGTGCCAGCAGTCCCCCGGCGGGGGGAGCCTATGGCTACACCTTC. This translates into CASSPPAGGAYGYTF. The rearrangement uses TRBV28 and TRBJ1-2; a possible D gene is TRBD1 (5 bases). The V gene lost 5 bases and the J gene lost 4 bases, with 17 bases spanning the gap. There are 15 residues in the CDR3. Germline V CDR1 and CDR2: MDHEN, SYDVKM.